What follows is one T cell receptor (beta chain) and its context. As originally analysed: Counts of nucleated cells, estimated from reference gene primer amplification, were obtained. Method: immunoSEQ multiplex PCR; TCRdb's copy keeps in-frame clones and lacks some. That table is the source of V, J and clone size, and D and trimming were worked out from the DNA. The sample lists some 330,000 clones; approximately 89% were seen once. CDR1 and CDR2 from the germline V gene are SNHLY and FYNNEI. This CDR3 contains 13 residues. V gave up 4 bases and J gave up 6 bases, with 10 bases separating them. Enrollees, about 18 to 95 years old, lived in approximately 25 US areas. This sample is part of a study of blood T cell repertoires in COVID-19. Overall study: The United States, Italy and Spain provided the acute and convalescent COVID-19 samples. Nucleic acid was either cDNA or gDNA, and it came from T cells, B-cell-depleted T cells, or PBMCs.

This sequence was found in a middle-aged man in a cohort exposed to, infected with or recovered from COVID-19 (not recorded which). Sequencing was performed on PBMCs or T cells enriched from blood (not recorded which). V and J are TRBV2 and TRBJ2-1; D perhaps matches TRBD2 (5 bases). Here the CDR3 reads CASSGTRPNEQFF. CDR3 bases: TGTGCCAGCAGTGGGACTCGCCCCAATGAGCAGTTCTTC.